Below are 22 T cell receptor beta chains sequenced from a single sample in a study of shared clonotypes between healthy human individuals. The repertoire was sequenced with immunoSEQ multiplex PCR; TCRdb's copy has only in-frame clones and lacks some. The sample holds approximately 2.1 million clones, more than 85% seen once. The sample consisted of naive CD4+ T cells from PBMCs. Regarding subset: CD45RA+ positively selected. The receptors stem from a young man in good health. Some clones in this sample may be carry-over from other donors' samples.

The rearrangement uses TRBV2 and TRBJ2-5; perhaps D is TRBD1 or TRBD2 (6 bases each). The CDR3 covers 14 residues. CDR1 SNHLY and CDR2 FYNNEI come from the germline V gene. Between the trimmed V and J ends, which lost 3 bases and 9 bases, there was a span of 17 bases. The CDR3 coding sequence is TGTGCCAGCAGTGAGGGGCCAGCTAGGGGGGCCCAGTACTTC. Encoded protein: CASSEGPARGAQYF.

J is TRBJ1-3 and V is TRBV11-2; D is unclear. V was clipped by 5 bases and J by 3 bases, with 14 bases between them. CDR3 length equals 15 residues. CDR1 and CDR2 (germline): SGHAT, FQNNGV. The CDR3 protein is CASSREAGIGNTIYF. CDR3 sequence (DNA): TGTGCCAGCAGCCGTGAGGCGGGGATTGGAAACACCATATATTTT.

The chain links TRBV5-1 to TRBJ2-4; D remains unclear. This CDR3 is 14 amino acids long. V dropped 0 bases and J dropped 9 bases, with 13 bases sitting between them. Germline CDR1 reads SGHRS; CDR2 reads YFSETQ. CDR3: CASSLEDPRAIQYF. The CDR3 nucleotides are TGCGCCAGCAGCTTGGAGGATCCACGGGCCATTCAGTACTTC. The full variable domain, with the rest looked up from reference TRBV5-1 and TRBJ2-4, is KAGVTQTPRYLIKTRGQQVTLSCSPISGHRSVSWYQQTPGQGLQFLFEYFSETQRNKGNFPGRFSGRQFSNSRSEMNVSTLELGDSALYLCASSLEDPRAIQYFGAGTRLSVL.

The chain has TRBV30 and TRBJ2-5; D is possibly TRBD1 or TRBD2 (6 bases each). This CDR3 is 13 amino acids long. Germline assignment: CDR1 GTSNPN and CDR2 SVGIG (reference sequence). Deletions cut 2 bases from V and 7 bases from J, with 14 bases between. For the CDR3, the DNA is TGTGCCTGGAGTCGGAGGGGGATGGGGACCCAGTACTTC. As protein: CAWSRRGMGTQYF.

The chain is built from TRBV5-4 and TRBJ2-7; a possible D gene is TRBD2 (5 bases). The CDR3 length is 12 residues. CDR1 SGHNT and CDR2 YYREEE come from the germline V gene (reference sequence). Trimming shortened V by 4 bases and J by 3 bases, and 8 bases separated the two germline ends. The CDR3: CASSLDYYEQYF. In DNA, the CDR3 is TGTGCCAGCAGCCTCGACTACTACGAGCAGTACTTC. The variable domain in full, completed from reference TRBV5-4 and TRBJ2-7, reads ETGVTQSPTHLIKTRGQQVTLRCSSQSGHNTVSWYQQALGQGPQFIFQYYREEENGRGNFPPRFSGLQFPNYSSELNVNALELDDSALYLCASSLDYYEQYFGPGTRLTVT.

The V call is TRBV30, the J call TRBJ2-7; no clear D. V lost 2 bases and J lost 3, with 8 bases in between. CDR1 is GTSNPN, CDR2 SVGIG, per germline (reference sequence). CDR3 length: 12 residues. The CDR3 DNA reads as TGTGCCTGGAGTCGAGGTTTCTACGAGCAGTACTTC. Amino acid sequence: CAWSRGFYEQYF. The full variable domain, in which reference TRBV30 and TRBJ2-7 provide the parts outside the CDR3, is SQTIHQWPATLVQPVGSPLSLECTVEGTSNPNLYWYRQAAGRGLQLLFYSVGIGQISSEVPQNLSASRPQDRQFILSSKKLLLSDSGFYLCAWSRGFYEQYFGPGTRLTVT.

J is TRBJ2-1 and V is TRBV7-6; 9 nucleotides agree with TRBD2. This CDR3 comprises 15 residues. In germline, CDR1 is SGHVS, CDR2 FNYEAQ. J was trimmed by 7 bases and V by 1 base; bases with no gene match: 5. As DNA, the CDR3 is TGTGCCAGCAGCTTAGGGCTAGCGGGAATGAATGAGCAGTTCTTC. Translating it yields CASSLGLAGMNEQFF.

CDR3 DNA sequence: TGTGCCAGTAGTCTATCGACAGGGGGCTCTAGCACAGATACGCAGTATTTT. Translating it yields CASSLSTGGSSTDTQYF. The chain combines TRBV19 with TRBJ2-3, with 10 bases lining up with TRBD1. CDR1 and CDR2 from the germline V gene are LNHDA and SQIVND (reference sequence). J gave up 0 bases and V 5 bases, and 8 bases lay outside the gene matches. The CDR3 is 17 amino acids.

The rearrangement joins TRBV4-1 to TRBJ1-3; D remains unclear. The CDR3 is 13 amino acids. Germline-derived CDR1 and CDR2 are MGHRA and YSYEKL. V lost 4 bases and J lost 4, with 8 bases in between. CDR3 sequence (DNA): TGCGCCAGCAGCCGCCTTCCGGGAAACACCATATATTTT. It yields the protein CASSRLPGNTIYF.

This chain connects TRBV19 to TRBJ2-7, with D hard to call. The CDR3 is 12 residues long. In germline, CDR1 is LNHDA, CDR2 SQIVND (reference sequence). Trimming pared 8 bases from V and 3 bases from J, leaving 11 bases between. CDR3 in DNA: TGTGCCAGTGGTCCTCATGGCTACGAGCAGTACTTC. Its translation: CASGPHGYEQYF. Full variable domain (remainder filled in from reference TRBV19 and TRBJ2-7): DGGITQSPKYLFRKEGQNVTLSCEQNLNHDAMYWYRQDPGQGLRLIYYSQIVNDFQKGDIAEGYSVSREKKESFPLTVTSAQKNPTAFYLCASGPHGYEQYFGPGTRLTVT.

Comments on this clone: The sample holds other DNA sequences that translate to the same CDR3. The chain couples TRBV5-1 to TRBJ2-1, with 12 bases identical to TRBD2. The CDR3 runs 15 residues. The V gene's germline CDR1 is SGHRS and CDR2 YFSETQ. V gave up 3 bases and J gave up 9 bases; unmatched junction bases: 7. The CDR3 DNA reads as TGCGCCAGCAGCTGGGGACTAGCGGGTGGGTCTGAGCAGTTCTTC. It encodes CASSWGLAGGSEQFF.

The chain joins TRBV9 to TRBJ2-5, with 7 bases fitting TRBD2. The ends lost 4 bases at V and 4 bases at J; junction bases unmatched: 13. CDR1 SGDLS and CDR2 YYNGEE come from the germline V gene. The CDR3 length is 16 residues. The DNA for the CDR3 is TGTGCCAGCAGCCCCACCGGAGGGAGGGGCTTAGAGACCCAGTACTTC. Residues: CASSPTGGRGLETQYF.

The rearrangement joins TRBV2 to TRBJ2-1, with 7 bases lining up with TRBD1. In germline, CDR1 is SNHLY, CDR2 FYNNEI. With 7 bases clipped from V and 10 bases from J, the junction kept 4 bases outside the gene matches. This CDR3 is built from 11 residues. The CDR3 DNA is TGTGCCAGCACAGGGGGTAACGAGCAGTTCTTC. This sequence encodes CASTGGNEQFF. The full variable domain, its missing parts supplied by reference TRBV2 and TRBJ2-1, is EPEVTQTPSHQVTQMGQEVILRCVPISNHLYFYWYRQILGQKVEFLVSFYNNEISEKSEIFDDQFSVERPDGSNFTLKIRSTKLEDSAMYFCASTGGNEQFFGPGTRLTVL.

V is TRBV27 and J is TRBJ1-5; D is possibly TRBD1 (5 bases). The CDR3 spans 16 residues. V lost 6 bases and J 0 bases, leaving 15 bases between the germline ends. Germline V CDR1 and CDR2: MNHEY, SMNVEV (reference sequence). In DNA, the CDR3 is TGTGCCAGCAGAGGGACGGTGGGGTATAGCAATCAGCCCCAGCATTTT. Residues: CASRGTVGYSNQPQHF.

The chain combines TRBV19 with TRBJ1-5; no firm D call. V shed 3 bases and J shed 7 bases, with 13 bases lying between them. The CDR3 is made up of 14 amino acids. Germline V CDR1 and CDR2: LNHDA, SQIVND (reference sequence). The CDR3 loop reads CASSMGGSVQPQHF. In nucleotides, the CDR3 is TGTGCCAGTAGTATGGGAGGGTCGGTACAGCCCCAGCATTTT.

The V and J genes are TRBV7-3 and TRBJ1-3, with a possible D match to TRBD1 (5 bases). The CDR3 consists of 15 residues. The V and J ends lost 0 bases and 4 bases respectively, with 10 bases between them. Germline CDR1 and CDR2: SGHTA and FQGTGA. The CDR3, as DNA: TGTGCCAGCAGCTTAACTGGAGGGGTCGGAAACACCATATATTTT. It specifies CASSLTGGVGNTIYF.

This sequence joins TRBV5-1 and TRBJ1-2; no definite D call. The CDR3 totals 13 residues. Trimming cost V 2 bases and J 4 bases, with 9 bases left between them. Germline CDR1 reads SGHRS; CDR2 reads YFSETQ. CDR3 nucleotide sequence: TGCGCCAGCAGCTTCGGCGTTGGCTATGGCTACACCTTC. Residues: CASSFGVGYGYTF.

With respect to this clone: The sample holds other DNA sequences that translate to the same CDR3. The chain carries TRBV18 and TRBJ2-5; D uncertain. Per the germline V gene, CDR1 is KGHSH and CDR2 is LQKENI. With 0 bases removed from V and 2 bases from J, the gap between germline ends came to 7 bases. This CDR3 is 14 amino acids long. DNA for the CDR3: TGTGCCAGCTCACCACCTTCACAGCAAGAGACCCAGTACTTC. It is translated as CASSPPSQQETQYF.

CDR3 sequence: CASSSRQRTWDNEQFF. The DNA for the CDR3 is TGTGCCAGCAGCTCAAGGCAGCGGACCTGGGACAATGAGCAGTTCTTC. This chain links TRBV11-2 with TRBJ2-1, with TRBD2 as a possible D gene (5 bases). CDR3 length: 16 amino acids. V gave up 4 bases and J gave up 5 bases, with 18 bases separating them. Germline assignment: CDR1 SGHAT and CDR2 FQNNGV.

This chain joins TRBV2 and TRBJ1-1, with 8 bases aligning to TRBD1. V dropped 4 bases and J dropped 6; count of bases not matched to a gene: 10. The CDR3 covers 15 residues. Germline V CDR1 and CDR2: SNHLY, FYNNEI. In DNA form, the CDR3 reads TGTGCCAGCAGTGCACAGGGGGTAAAGGTCGCTGAAGCTTTCTTT. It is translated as CASSAQGVKVAEAFF.

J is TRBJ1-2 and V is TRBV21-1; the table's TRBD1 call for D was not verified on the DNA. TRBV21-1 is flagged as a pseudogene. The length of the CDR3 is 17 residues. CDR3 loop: CASSKPIPGQGGYGYTF. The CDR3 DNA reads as TGTGCCAGCAGCAAGCCAATTCCGGGACAGGGGGGATATGGCTACACCTTC.

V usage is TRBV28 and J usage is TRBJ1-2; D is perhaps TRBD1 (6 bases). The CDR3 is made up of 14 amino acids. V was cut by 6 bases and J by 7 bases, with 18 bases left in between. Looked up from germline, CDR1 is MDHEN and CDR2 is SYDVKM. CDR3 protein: CASSTRTAGGGYTF. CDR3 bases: TGTGCCAGCAGCACTAGGACAGCTGGGGGTGGCTACACCTTC.